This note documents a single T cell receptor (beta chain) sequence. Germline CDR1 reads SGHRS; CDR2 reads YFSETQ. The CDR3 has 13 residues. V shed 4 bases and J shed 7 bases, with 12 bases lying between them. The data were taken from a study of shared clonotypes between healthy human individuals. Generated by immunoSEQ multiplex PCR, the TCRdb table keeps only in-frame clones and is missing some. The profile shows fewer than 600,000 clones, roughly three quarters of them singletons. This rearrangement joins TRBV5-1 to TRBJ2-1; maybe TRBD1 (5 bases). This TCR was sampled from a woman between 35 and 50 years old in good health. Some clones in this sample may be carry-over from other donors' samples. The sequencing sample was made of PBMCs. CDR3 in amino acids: CASSAQGWNEQFF. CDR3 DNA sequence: TGCGCCAGCAGCGCCCAGGGCTGGAATGAGCAGTTCTTC. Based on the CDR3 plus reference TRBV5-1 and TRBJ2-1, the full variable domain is KAGVTQTPRYLIKTRGQQVTLSCSPISGHRSVSWYQQTPGQGLQFLFEYFSETQRNKGNFPGRFSGRQFSNSRSEMNVSTLELGDSALYLCASSAQGWNEQFFGPGTRLTVL.